This T cell receptor beta chain was identified in a study of preoperative IRX-2 immunotherapy in early breast cancer. Described treatment: preoperative locoregional IRX-2 cytokine immunotherapy. CDR3 length equals 16 residues. The junction had 9 bases not matched to a gene; V was cut back by 6 bases and J by 3 bases. Germline V gene lookup returns CDR1 MNHEY and CDR2 SVGAGI. Clones were sequenced by immunoSEQ multiplex PCR, and TCRdb holds only the in-frame ones, with some missing. The table records under 30,000 clones, roughly nine tenths of them present only once. Sequenced here: tumor tissue, sampled after IRX-2 immunotherapy. The TCR comes from a human donor with breast cancer. This chain joins TRBV6-5 and TRBJ2-3; 10 positions agree with TRBD2. The CDR3, as DNA: TGTGCCAGCAGCTACCAGAGCGGGGGGGCGACAGATACGCAGTATTTT. This codes for CASSYQSGGATDTQYF.